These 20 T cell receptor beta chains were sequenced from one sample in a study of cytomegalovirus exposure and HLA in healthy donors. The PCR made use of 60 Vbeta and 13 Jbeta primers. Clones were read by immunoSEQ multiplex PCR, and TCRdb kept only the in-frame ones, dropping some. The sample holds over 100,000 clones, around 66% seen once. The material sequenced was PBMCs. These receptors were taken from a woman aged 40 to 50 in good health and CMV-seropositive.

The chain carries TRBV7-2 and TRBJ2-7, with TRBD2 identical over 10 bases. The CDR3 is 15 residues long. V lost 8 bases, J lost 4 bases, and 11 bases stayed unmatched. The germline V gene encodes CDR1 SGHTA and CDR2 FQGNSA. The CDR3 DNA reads TGTGCCAGCGCCCGAGGACTAGCGGTGGGGTACGAGCAGTACTTC. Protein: CASARGLAVGYEQYF.

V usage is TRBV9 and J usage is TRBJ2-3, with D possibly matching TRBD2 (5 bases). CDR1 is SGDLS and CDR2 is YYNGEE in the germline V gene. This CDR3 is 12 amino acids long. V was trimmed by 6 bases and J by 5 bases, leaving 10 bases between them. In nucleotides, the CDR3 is TGTGCCAGCAAGGACTTAGAAGATACGCAGTATTTT. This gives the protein CASKDLEDTQYF.

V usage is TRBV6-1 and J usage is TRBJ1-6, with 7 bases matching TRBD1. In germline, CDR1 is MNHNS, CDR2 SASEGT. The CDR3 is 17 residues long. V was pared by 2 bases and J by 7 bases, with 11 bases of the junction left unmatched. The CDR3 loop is CASSETGPGRGNSPLHF. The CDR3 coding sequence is TGTGCCAGCAGTGAAACAGGACCGGGCAGGGGGAATTCACCCCTCCACTTT.

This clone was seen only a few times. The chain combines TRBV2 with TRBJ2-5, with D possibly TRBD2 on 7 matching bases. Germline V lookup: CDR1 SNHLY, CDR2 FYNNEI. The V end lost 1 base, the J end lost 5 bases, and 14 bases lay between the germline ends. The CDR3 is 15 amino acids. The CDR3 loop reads CASSEDRGGAETQYF. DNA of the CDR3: TGTGCCAGCAGTGAAGACCGTGGGGGGGCGGAGACCCAGTACTTC.

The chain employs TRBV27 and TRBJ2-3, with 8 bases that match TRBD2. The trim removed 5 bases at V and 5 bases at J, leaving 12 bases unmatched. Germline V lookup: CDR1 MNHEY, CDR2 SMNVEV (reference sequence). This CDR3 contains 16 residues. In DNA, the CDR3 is TGTGCCAGCAGTCTTGCCATAGCGGGGAGTCGAGATACGCAGTATTTT. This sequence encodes CASSLAIAGSRDTQYF.

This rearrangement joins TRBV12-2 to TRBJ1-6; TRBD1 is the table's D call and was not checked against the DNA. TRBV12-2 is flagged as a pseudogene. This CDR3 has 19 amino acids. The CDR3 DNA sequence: TGTGCAAGTCGCTTAGTAGGTCCTCATAGGGACAGGGGTGGGTCACCCCTCCACTTT. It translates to CASRLVGPHRDRGGSPLHF.

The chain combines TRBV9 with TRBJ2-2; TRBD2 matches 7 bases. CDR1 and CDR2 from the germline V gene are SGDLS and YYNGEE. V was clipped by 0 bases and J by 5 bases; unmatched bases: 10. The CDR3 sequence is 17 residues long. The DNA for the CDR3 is TGTGCCAGCAGCGTAGGTCTTGGCGGGAGTGCGACCGGGGAGCTGTTTTTT. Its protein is CASSVGLGGSATGELFF.

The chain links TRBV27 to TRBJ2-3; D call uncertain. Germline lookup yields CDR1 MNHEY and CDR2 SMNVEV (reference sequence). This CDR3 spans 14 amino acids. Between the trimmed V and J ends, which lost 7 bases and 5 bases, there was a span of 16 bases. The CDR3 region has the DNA TGTGCCAGCAATGGCAGGCCCAGACAAGATACGCAGTATTTT. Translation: CASNGRPRQDTQYF.

CDR3 coding DNA: TGTGCCACCAGCAGAGATCTACGCGGTACGGGTGACAGTGCAGATACGCAGTATTTT. Its protein is CATSRDLRGTGDSADTQYF. The chain employs TRBV15 and TRBJ2-3; TRBD1 might be the D (5 bases). V was pared by 0 bases and J by 4 bases, with 23 bases between. The CDR3 totals 19 residues. Germline V lookup: CDR1 LNHNV, CDR2 YYDKDF (reference sequence).

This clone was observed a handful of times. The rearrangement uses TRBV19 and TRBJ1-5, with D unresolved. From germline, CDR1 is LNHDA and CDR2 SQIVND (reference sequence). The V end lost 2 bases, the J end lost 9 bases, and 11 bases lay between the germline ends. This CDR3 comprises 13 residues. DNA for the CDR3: TGTGCCAGTAGTATATCCTCCTCTTGGCCCCAGCATTTT. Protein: CASSISSSWPQHF.

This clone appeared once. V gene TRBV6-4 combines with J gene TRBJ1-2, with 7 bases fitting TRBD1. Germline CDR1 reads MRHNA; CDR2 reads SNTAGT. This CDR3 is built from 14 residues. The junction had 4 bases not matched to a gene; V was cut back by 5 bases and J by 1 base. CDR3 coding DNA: TGTGCCAGCAGTCCCCAGGGGGATAACTATGGCTACACCTTC. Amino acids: CASSPQGDNYGYTF.

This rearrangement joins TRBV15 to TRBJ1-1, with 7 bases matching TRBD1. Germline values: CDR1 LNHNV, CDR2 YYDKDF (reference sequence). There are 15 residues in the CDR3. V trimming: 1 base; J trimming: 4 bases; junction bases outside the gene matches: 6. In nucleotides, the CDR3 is TGTGCCACCAGCAGAGCAACAGGGGTGGGCACTGAAGCTTTCTTT. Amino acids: CATSRATGVGTEAFF.

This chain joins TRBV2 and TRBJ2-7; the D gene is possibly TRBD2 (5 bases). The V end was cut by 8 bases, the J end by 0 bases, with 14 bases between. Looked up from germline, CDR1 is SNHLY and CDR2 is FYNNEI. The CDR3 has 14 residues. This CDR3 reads CASLVSGSSYEQYF. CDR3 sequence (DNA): TGTGCCAGCCTGGTGAGCGGTTCCTCCTACGAGCAGTACTTC. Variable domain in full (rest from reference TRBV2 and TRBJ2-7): EPEVTQTPSHQVTQMGQEVILRCVPISNHLYFYWYRQILGQKVEFLVSFYNNEISEKSEIFDDQFSVERPDGSNFTLKIRSTKLEDSAMYFCASLVSGSSYEQYFGPGTRLTVT.

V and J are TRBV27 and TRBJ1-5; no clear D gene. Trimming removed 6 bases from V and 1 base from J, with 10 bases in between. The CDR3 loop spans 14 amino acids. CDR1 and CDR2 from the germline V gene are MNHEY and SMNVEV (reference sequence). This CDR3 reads CASRRSLSNQPQHF. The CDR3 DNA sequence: TGTGCCAGCAGGCGCTCGCTGAGCAATCAGCCCCAGCATTTT.

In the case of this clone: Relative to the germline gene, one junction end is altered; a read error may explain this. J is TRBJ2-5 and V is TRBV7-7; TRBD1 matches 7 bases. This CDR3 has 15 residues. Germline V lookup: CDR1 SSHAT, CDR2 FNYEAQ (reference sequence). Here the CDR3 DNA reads TGTGCTAGCAGCTTAATACAGGGGATCCAAGAGACCCAGTACTTC. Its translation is CASSLIQGIQETQYF.

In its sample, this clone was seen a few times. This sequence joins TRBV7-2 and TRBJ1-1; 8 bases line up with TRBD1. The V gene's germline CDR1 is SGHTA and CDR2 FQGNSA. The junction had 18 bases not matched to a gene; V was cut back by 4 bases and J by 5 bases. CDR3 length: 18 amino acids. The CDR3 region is CASSSTGGWGGIETEAFF. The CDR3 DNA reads TGTGCCAGCAGCTCCACAGGGGGATGGGGTGGGATTGAGACTGAAGCTTTCTTT.

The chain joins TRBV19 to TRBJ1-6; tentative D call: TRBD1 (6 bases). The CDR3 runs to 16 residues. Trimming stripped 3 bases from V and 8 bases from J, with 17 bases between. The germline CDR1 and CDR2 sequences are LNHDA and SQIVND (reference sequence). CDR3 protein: CASSIGGGVWDSPLHF. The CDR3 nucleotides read TGTGCCAGTAGTATTGGCGGGGGCGTTTGGGATTCACCCCTCCACTTT.

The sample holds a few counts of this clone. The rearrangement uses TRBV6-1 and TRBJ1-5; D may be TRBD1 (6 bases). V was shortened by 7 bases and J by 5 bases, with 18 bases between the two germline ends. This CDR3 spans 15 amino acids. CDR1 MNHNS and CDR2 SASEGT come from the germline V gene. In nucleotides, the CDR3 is TGTGCCAGCACTGGGGGCTTACTAGTCCATCAGCCCCAGCATTTT. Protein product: CASTGGLLVHQPQHF.

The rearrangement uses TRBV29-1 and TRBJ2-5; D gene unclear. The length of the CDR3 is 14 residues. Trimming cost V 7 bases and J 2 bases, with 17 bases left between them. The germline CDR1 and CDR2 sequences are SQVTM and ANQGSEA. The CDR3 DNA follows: TGCAGCGCCCACCCCCCCGGGTCACAAGAGACCCAGTACTTC. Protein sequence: CSAHPPGSQETQYF.

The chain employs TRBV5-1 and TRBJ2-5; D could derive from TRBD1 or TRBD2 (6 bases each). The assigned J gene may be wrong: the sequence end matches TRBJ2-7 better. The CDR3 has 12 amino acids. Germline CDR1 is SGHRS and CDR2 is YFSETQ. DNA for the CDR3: TGCGCCAGCAGCATGGGGGGCCACGAGCAGTACTTC. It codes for CASSMGGHEQYF.